The clone carrying this TCR beta chain has more than one count but fewer than ten. Antigen: not known. This sample was taken from a study of cytomegalovirus exposure and HLA in healthy donors. Whole-study results and caveats: Previously analyzed data showed that most TCR beta V segments were productive at a frequency of about 90% or about 30%. Researchers catalogued about 160 TCR beta chains as cytomegalovirus-associated.

Every donor was a healthy person donating bone marrow. Whereas donors were nominally healthy upon sampling, unrecorded immune exposures were probable. Trimming removed 1 base from V and 3 bases from J, with 11 bases in between. Germline lookup yields CDR1 SGHNT and CDR2 YYREEE (reference sequence). There are 14 residues in the CDR3. Vbeta (60) and Jbeta (13) primers were used in the PCR. The method was immunoSEQ multiplex PCR; TCRdb's version includes in-frame clones alone and lacks a portion of them. The sample holds 80,000 or so clones, less than 80% seen once. The sample taken for sequencing was PBMCs. The sequence came from a man aged 25 to 40 in good health and CMV-seropositive. This rearrangement joins TRBV5-4 to TRBJ2-7; D may be TRBD2 (6 bases). The chain's CDR3 is CASSLFSGVYEQYF. The CDR3 DNA reads TGTGCCAGCAGCTTGTTTAGCGGAGTCTACGAGCAGTACTTC.